This entry lists 4 T cell receptor beta chains sequenced from one sample in a study of spatial heterogeneity in lung cancer. The time point is: sample taken at primary tumor resection. Sequencing of whole RNA from tumor, nontumor lung or frozen PBMC involved no sorting. In TCRdb, the 5' RACE reads were re-called with MiXCR into one record per CDR3 protein. The sample has 20,000 to 30,000 distinct CDR3 sequences; 4% to 6% are singletons. This specimen was PBMCs, taken at surgery. These receptors originate from a male donor with early-stage non-small cell lung cancer.

This clonotype was seen repeatedly, ten times or more. The chain couples TRBV7-3 to TRBJ2-5, with 8 bases lining up with TRBD1. With 5 bases clipped from V and 1 base from J, the junction kept 3 bases outside the gene matches. The germline gives CDR1 SGHTA, CDR2 FQGTGA. The CDR3 is 14 residues long. The CDR3 spells CASSRTGGQETQYF. The CDR3 DNA reads as TGTGCCAGCAGCCGAACAGGGGGCCAAGAGACCCAGTACTTC.

This clonotype appeared once. A much larger clone differs from this one at a single base, so this may be a read error. A read error is likely, as this CDR3 ends without the conserved phenylalanine or tryptophan. The J gene is TRBJ1-1, the V gene TRBV5-1; 7 bases are a match to TRBD1. The CDR3 has 13 residues. With V trimmed by 6 bases and J by 8 bases, 10 bases remained unmatched. Germline CDR1 reads SGHRS; CDR2 reads YFSETQ. The CDR3 spells CASTGTERGEAFL. The CDR3 DNA follows: TGCGCCAGCACCGGGACAGAAAGGGGGGAAGCTTTCCTT.

The table lists this clonotype with many counts. The chain has TRBV6-4 and TRBJ1-5; D is undetermined. This CDR3 contains 12 residues. The V end was cut by 2 bases, the J end by 4 bases, with 3 bases between. Germline V gives CDR1 MRHNA, CDR2 SNTAGT. The CDR3 bases are TGTGCCAGCAGTGACGGGAATCAGCCCCAGCATTTT. Its translation: CASSDGNQPQHF.

This clonotype was detected many times. The rearrangement joins TRBV19 to TRBJ2-1; 7 bases align to TRBD1. This CDR3 region has 14 residues. V was clipped by 5 bases and J by 10 bases; unmatched bases: 11. CDR1 is LNHDA and CDR2 is SQIVND in the germline V gene (reference sequence). CDR3 sequence reads: CASSSRQGSWEQFF. CDR3 DNA sequence: TGTGCCAGTAGTTCCCGACAGGGAAGTTGGGAGCAGTTCTTC.